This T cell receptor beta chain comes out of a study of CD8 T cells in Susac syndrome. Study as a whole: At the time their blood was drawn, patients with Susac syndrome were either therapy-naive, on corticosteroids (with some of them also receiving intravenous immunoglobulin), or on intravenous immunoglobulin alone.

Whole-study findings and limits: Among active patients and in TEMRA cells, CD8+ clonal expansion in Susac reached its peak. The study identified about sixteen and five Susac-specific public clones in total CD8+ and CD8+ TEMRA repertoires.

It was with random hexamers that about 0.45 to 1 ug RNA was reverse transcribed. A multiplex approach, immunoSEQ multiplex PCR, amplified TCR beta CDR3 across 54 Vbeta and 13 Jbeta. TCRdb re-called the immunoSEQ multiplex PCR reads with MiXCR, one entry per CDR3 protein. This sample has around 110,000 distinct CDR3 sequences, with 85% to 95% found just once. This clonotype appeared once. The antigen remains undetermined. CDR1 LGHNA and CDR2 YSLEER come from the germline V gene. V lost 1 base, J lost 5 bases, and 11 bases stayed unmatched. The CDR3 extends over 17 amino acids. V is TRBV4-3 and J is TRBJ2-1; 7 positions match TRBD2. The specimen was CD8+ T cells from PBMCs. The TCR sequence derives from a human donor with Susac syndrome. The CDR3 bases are TGCGCCAGCAGCCAAGTTTTGGGAGGGCGAGACAACAATGAGCAGTTCTTC. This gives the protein CASSQVLGGRDNNEQFF.